This T cell receptor (beta chain) was identified during a study of T cell repertoires in cytomegalovirus infection. Looked up from germline, CDR1 is LNHDA and CDR2 is SQIVND (reference sequence). Trimming stripped 9 bases from V and 4 bases from J, with 15 bases between. The CDR3 length is 13 residues. Each CDR3 protein is one row after TCRdb ran MiXCR on the reads. The sample consists of roughly 990,000 distinct CDR3 sequences, around 32% of them appearing once. A remark on this clonotype: The antigen remains unidentified.

The V gene is TRBV19, the J gene TRBJ1-1; no reliable D call. Specimen: cultured CD8+ T cells from PBMCs, collected from culture after CMV antigen stimulation. This clonotype was sampled from a human donor in good health (CMV status not recorded). Some clones in this sample may be carry-over from other donors' samples. For the CDR3, the DNA is TGTGCCAGCGACTGGGCCAAGGGCACTGAAGCTTTCTTT. It specifies CASDWAKGTEAFF.